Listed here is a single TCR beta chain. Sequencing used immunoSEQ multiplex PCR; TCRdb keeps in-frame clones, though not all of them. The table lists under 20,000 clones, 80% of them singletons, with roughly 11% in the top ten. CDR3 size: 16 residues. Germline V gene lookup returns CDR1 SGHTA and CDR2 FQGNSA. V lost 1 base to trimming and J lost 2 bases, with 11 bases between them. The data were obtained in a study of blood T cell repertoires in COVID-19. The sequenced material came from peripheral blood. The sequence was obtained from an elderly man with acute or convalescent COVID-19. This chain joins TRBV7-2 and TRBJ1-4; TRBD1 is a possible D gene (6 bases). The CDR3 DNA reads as TGTGCCAGCAGCTTAGAACCAGGGGTGACTAATGAAAAACTGTTTTTT. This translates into CASSLEPGVTNEKLFF.